This TCR beta chain was recovered during a study of shared clonotypes between healthy human individuals. Looking at the study overall: Ranging from 18 to 49 in age, donors were a couple of women and a few men.

CDR3 length: 15 residues. CDR1 is KGHSH, CDR2 LQKENI, per germline. V lost 5 bases, J lost 1 base, and 4 bases stayed unmatched. About this clone itself: What it recognizes is unknown.

The protocol was immunoSEQ multiplex PCR, while the TCRdb copy is restricted to in-frame clones and leaves out a portion. The table shows under 650,000 clones, with 90% to 97% occurring only once. Broader study findings: It was observed that roughly 5.5% of naive CD4 clonotypes were shared across a handful of donors.

The sample comprised naive CD4+ T cells sorted from blood. Subset here: CD45RA+ positively selected. This TCR derives from a woman aged 25 to 39 in good health. This chain uses TRBV18 with TRBJ2-7, with 11 bases fitting TRBD1. The CDR3 DNA reads TGTGCCAGCTCATCAGGGACAGGGGGTTCCTACGAGCAGTACTTC. As protein: CASSSGTGGSYEQYF.